The next 20 T cell receptor beta chains were all read from a single sample in a study of T cell responses to AZD1222 COVID-19 vaccine. Sequenced by immunoSEQ multiplex PCR; TCRdb stores in-frame clones only, minus some. In the table there are about 160,000 clones, 88% of which are singletons. Specimen: peripheral blood, collected on day 0 of AZD1222 vaccination. These TCRs come from an adult in good health.

This chain connects TRBV9 to TRBJ1-1; D is perhaps TRBD1 (6 bases). Germline values: CDR1 SGDLS, CDR2 YYNGEE. The length of the CDR3 is 16 residues. V dropped 0 bases and J dropped 1 base, with 13 bases sitting between them. CDR3: CASSVASGAQNTEAFF. CDR3 sequence (DNA): TGTGCCAGCAGCGTAGCATCGGGGGCTCAGAACACTGAAGCTTTCTTT.

This sequence joins TRBV7-9 and TRBJ2-3; TRBD2 agrees at 15 bases. V lost 5 bases to trimming and J lost 5 bases; unmatched junction nucleotides: 2. The CDR3 loop spans 15 amino acids. Per the germline V gene, CDR1 is SEHNR and CDR2 is FQNEAQ (reference sequence). The CDR3, as DNA: TGTGCCAGCAGCCCGGGACTAGCGGGAGGAGATACGCAGTATTTT. As protein: CASSPGLAGGDTQYF.

The CDR3 sequence: CATRGGGTEAFF. Here the CDR3 DNA reads TGTGCCACCAGGGGTGGTGGCACTGAAGCTTTCTTT. The V and J genes are TRBV6-5 and TRBJ1-1; a possible D gene is TRBD1 (6 bases). Germline CDR1 is MNHEY and CDR2 is SVGAGI. The CDR3 is 12 amino acids. V was clipped by 10 bases and J by 4 bases, with 13 bases between them.

The rearrangement uses TRBV15 and TRBJ2-7; 9 nucleotides match TRBD1. J gave up 3 bases and V 2 bases, and 5 bases lay outside the gene matches. CDR3 length equals 15 residues. Per the germline V gene, CDR1 is LNHNV and CDR2 is YYDKDF (reference sequence). This CDR3 reads CATSRSGTGFYEQYF. In nucleotides, the CDR3 is TGTGCCACCAGCAGATCAGGGACAGGGTTCTACGAGCAGTACTTC.

The CDR3: CASSDLPGQGSDTQYF. CDR3 DNA sequence: TGTGCCAGCAGTGATCTTCCGGGACAGGGCTCAGATACGCAGTATTTT. The V gene is TRBV28, the J gene TRBJ2-3, with TRBD1 matching over 9 bases. V dropped 5 bases and J dropped 4; count of bases not matched to a gene: 10. This CDR3 contains 16 residues. Looked up from germline, CDR1 is MDHEN and CDR2 is SYDVKM.

V usage is TRBV9 and J usage is TRBJ1-1; D gene uncertain. Germline-derived CDR1 and CDR2 are SGDLS and YYNGEE. V lost 3 bases to trimming and J lost 4 bases, with 16 bases between them. The CDR3 consists of 15 residues. The CDR3 region has the DNA TGTGCCAGCAGCGCTAGTCCGGGCCGGGGCACTGAAGCTTTCTTT. Residues: CASSASPGRGTEAFF.

The V gene is TRBV4-1, the J gene TRBJ2-7; D may be TRBD2 (6 bases). CDR1 MGHRA and CDR2 YSYEKL come from the germline V gene. V lost 0 bases and J lost 3, with 15 bases in between. This CDR3 region has 16 residues. Here the CDR3 reads CASSQEDTGDYYEQYF. The CDR3 DNA sequence: TGCGCCAGCAGCCAAGAAGACACGGGAGACTACTACGAGCAGTACTTC.

This sequence joins TRBV19 and TRBJ2-1; 11 bases fit TRBD1. The CDR3 extends over 14 amino acids. Germline loops: CDR1 LNHDA, CDR2 SQIVND (reference sequence). V trimming: 5 bases; J trimming: 8 bases; junction bases outside the gene matches: 5. CDR3: CASSLGQGADEQFF. The CDR3, as DNA: TGTGCCAGTAGTCTCGGACAGGGGGCGGATGAGCAGTTCTTC.

The chain couples TRBV28 to TRBJ1-5, with 9 bases lining up with TRBD1. Germline V CDR1 and CDR2: MDHEN, SYDVKM. Trimming cost V 6 bases and J 1 base; bases outside gene matches: 7. The CDR3 has 16 amino acids. The CDR3 coding sequence is TGTGCCAGCAGCCGTAGGACAGGGGTGAGCAATCAGCCCCAGCATTTT. Its protein is CASSRRTGVSNQPQHF.

This sequence joins TRBV5-5 and TRBJ2-1, with 13 bases aligning to TRBD2. V lost 7 bases and J lost 8; bases outside the gene matches: 18. Germline CDR1 SGHKS, CDR2 YYEKEE (reference sequence). The CDR3 is 18 amino acids. The CDR3 DNA sequence: TGTGCCAGCGTCCATGGACTAGCGGGGGTCCTTTACGGCGATGAGCAGTTCTTC. It encodes CASVHGLAGVLYGDEQFF.

The chain combines TRBV9 with TRBJ2-7; D perhaps matches TRBD2 (6 bases). V shed 4 bases and J shed 0 bases, with 14 bases lying between them. The CDR3 totals 15 residues. Germline V lookup: CDR1 SGDLS, CDR2 YYNGEE. CDR3 protein: CASSPGAGFSYEQYF. The CDR3 DNA follows: TGTGCCAGCAGCCCGGGAGCCGGGTTCTCCTACGAGCAGTACTTC.

The chain uses TRBV5-1 and TRBJ1-2, with D unclear. The CDR3 runs to 13 residues. CDR1 and CDR2 (germline): SGHRS, YFSETQ. The germline V and J ends were trimmed by 5 bases and 0 bases, with 8 bases remaining between them. The chain's CDR3 is CASSEGANYGYTF. CDR3 in DNA: TGCGCCAGCAGTGAGGGTGCTAACTATGGCTACACCTTC.

The chain carries TRBV15 and TRBJ1-2, with TRBD1 identical over 9 bases. Trimming took 8 bases from V and 1 from J; bases not matched to a gene: 8. Germline CDR1 reads LNHNV; CDR2 reads YYDKDF (reference sequence). CDR3 length equals 15 residues. CDR3 nucleotides: TGTGCCACCGCCCGGGACAGGGTTCTTAACTATGGCTACACCTTC. Its protein product is CATARDRVLNYGYTF.

The J gene is TRBJ1-2, the V gene TRBV18; D may be TRBD1 (5 bases). CDR1 is KGHSH, CDR2 LQKENI, per germline. Trimming removed 2 bases at V and 6 bases at J, with 16 bases between. CDR3 length: 15 amino acids. The chain's CDR3 is CASSPGAGQGNGYTF. In DNA form, the CDR3 reads TGTGCCAGCTCACCAGGGGCAGGACAAGGGAATGGCTACACCTTC.

The rearrangement joins TRBV27 to TRBJ1-1, with D possibly TRBD1 on 5 matching bases. The CDR3 covers 15 residues. Per germline, CDR1 MNHEY and CDR2 SMNVEV (reference sequence). The V end was cut by 8 bases, the J end by 0 bases, with 16 bases between. CDR3 DNA: TGTGCCAGCCGTGGGTCCGGGACTGTGAACACTGAAGCTTTCTTT. Translated, it gives CASRGSGTVNTEAFF.

CDR3 protein: CASSLVQGEGNEQFF. In DNA, the CDR3 is TGCGCCAGCAGCTTGGTCCAGGGCGAGGGCAATGAGCAGTTCTTC. The V gene is TRBV5-1, the J gene TRBJ2-1; D possibly uses TRBD1 or TRBD2 (5 bases each). Trimming left V 0 bases short and J 6 bases short, with 13 bases between. Per the germline V gene, CDR1 is SGHRS and CDR2 is YFSETQ. This CDR3 comprises 15 residues.

The gene calls are TRBV19 and TRBJ2-1; D ambiguous. This CDR3 contains 16 residues. Trimming took 5 bases from V and 0 from J, leaving 14 bases between them. The germline CDR1 and CDR2 sequences are LNHDA and SQIVND (reference sequence). CDR3: CASSLSRRRSYNEQFF. The CDR3 DNA is TGTGCCAGTAGTCTCTCCAGGCGACGCTCCTACAATGAGCAGTTCTTC.

J is TRBJ1-2 and V is TRBV30, with 7 bases aligning to TRBD1. The trim removed 6 bases at V and 4 bases at J, leaving 11 bases unmatched. This CDR3 spans 14 amino acids. Germline loops: CDR1 GTSNPN, CDR2 SVGIG (reference sequence). CDR3: CACQDRDFSYGYTF. The CDR3 DNA follows: TGTGCCTGCCAAGACAGGGATTTTAGCTATGGCTACACCTTC.

The V call is TRBV28, the J call TRBJ2-1; 8 nucleotides align to TRBD2. Trimming at V came to 3 bases and at J to 6 bases, leaving 7 bases not matched to a gene. Germline V gene data show CDR1 as MDHEN and CDR2 as SYDVKM. The CDR3 length is 15 residues. CDR3 coding DNA: TGTGCCAGCAGTTTGAGCGGGAGTCTGGGCAATGAGCAGTTCTTC. This encodes CASSLSGSLGNEQFF.

The genes are TRBV12-3 or TRBV12-4 and TRBJ1-2, with D possibly being TRBD1 (5 bases). The CDR3 totals 13 residues. The V and J ends lost 3 bases and 4 bases respectively, with 9 bases between them. CDR3 DNA: TGTGCCAGCAGTTTCAAAGGGACCTATGGCTACACCTTC. Translation: CASSFKGTYGYTF.